This TCR beta chain was documented in a study of T-cell memory formation after mild COVID-19. Across the study: Clusters were largely donor specific. General study points: Contracting clones localized mainly to CM and EM when CD4+ and mainly to EMRA when CD8+. The appearance of some responding clones in pre-infection memory suggested that cross-reactive memory joined.

The table lists this clonotype with a few counts. Its cognate antigen is unknown. Libraries for TCRalpha and TCRbeta carried sample barcodes and unique molecular identifiers via 5'RACE. A single record per CDR3 protein comes from TCRdb applying MiXCR to the 5' RACE reads. The sample has 200,000 to 300,000 distinct CDR3 sequences; over 15% are singletons. Trimming removed 4 bases at V and 1 base at J, with 10 bases between. The CDR3 is 14 residues long. CDR1 and CDR2 (germline): SNHLY, FYNNEI. This receptor was identified in a man aged 18 to 30 who had mild COVID-19 (a few samples of this study predate the infection). Cell type and time point are not known. V usage is TRBV2 and J usage is TRBJ1-2; no clear D gene. Sequencing used PBMCs or a T cell subset sorted from them (not recorded which). This CDR3 reads CASSVGSVNYGYTF. The CDR3 bases are TGTGCCAGCAGTGTTGGCAGCGTTAACTATGGCTACACCTTC.